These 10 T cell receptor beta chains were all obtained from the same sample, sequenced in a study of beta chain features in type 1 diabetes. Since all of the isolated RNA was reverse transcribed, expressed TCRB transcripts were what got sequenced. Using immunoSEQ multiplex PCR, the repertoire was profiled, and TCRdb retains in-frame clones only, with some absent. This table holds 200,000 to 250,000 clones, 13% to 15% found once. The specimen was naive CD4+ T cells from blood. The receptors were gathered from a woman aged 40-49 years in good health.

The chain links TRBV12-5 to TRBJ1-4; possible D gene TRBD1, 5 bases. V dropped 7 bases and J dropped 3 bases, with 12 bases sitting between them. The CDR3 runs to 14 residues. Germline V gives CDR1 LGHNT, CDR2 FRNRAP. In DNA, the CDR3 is TGTGCTAGTGTCCCGGGGGGGTCTAATGAAAAACTGTTTTTT. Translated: CASVPGGSNEKLFF. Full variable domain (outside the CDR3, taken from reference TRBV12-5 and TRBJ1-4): DARVTQTPRHKVTEMGQEVTMRCQPILGHNTVFWYRQTMMQGLELLAYFRNRAPLDDSGMPKDRFSAEMPDATLATLKIQPSEPRDSAVYFCASVPGGSNEKLFFGSGTQLSVL.

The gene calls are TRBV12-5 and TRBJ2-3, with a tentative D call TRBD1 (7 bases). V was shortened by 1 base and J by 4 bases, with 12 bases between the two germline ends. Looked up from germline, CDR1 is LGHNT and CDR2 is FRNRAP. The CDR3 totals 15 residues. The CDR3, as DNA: TGTGCTAGTGGTTTGGGGCAGGGGGAGGCAGATACGCAGTATTTT. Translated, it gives CASGLGQGEADTQYF. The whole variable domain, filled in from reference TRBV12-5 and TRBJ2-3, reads DARVTQTPRHKVTEMGQEVTMRCQPILGHNTVFWYRQTMMQGLELLAYFRNRAPLDDSGMPKDRFSAEMPDATLATLKIQPSEPRDSAVYFCASGLGQGEADTQYFGPGTRLTVL.

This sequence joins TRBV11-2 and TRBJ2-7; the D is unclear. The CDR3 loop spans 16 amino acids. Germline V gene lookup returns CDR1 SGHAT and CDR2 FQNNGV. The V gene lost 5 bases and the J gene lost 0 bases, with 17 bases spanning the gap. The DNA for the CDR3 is TGTGCCAGCAGCAGTATCAAGTCCCCGAGCTCCTACGAGCAGTACTTC. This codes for CASSSIKSPSSYEQYF.

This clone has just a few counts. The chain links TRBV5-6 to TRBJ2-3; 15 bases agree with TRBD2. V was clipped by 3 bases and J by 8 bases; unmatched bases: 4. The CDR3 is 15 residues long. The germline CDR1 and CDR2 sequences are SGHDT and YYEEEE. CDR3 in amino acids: CASSWTSGGAFTQYF. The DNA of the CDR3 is TGTGCCAGCAGCTGGACTAGCGGGGGGGCTTTTACGCAGTATTTT.

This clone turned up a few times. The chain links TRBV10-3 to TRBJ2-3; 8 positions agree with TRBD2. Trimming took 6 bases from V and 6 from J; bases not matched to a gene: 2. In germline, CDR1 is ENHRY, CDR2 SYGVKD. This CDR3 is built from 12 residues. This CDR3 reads CAIRAGGDTQYF. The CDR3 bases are TGTGCCATCAGGGCGGGGGGCGATACGCAGTATTTT.

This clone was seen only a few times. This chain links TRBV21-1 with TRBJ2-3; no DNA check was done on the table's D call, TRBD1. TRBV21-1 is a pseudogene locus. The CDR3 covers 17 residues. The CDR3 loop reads CATAGTERALGTDTQYF. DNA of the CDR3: TGTGCCACCGCCGGGACAGAGCGGGCCCTCGGCACAGATACGCAGTATTTT.

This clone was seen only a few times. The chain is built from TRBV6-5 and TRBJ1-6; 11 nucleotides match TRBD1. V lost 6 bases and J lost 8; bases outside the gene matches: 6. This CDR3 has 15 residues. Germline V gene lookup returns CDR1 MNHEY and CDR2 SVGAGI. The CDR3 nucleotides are TGTGCCAGCAGACCCCCGGGACAGGGGGATTCACCCCTCCACTTT. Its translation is CASRPPGQGDSPLHF.

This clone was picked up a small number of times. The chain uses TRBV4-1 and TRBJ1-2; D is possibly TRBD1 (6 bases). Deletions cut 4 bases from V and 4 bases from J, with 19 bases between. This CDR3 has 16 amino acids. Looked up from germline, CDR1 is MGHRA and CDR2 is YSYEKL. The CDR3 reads CASSPFDRTPVYGYTF. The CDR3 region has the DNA TGCGCCAGCAGCCCCTTCGACAGGACCCCCGTCTATGGCTACACCTTC.

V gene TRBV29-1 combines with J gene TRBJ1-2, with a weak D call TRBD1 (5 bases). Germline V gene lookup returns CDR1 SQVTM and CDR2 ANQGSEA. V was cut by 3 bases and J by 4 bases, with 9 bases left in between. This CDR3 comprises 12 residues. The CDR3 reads CSVEKTAYGYTF. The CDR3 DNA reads TGCAGCGTTGAGAAGACAGCCTATGGCTACACCTTC. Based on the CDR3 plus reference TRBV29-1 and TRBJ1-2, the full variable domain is SAVISQKPSRDICQRGTSLTIQCQVDSQVTMMFWYRQQPGQSLTLIATANQGSEATYESGFVIDKFPISRPNLTFSTLTVSNMSPEDSSIYLCSVEKTAYGYTFGSGTRLTVV.

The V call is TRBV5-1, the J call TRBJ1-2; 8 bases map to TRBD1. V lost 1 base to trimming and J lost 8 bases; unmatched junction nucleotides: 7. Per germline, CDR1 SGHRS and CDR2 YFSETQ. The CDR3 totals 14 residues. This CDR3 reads CASSLIRGLGGYTF. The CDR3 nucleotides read TGCGCCAGCAGCTTGATCAGGGGGCTGGGAGGCTACACCTTC. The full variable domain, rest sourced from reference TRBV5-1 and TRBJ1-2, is KAGVTQTPRYLIKTRGQQVTLSCSPISGHRSVSWYQQTPGQGLQFLFEYFSETQRNKGNFPGRFSGRQFSNSRSEMNVSTLELGDSALYLCASSLIRGLGGYTFGSGTRLTVV.